This T cell receptor (beta chain) was sequenced for a study of blood T cell repertoires in COVID-19. The CDR3 covers 15 residues. The V end lost 5 bases, the J end lost 3 bases, and 14 bases lay between the germline ends. Germline CDR1 and CDR2: SGHNT and YENEEA. Original methodology: From reference gene primer amplification, estimates of nucleated cell counts were derived. TCRdb's table, derived via immunoSEQ multiplex PCR, lists solely in-frame clones and lacks some. Clone size and V and J calls were adopted from that table, with D and trimming inferred from the DNA. The repertoire has roughly 380,000 clones, about 89% of them found once; the top ten carry around 1.5%.

This TCR was sampled from a woman between 40 and 55 years old with COVID-19, enrolled during active disease. The chain links TRBV11-3 to TRBJ2-1; D might be TRBD1 (6 bases). The material sequenced was peripheral blood. CDR3 sequence: CASSPKGVVYNEQFF. As DNA, the CDR3 is TGTGCCAGCAGCCCTAAGGGGGTCGTCTACAATGAGCAGTTCTTC.